This passage covers 8 T cell receptor beta chains from one sample sequenced in a study of CD8 T cells in Susac syndrome. Random hexamers primed reverse transcription of about 0.45 to 1 ug RNA. TCRdb itself ran the immunoSEQ multiplex PCR reads through MiXCR, one entry per CDR3 protein. Here the sample spans nearly 200,000 distinct CDR3 sequences, 90% to 95% being singletons. Sequenced material: CD4+ T cells from PBMCs. Receptor source: a human donor with multiple sclerosis.

This chain connects TRBV30 to TRBJ2-3, with 9 bases that match TRBD2. CDR3 length: 14 residues. Per the germline V gene, CDR1 is GTSNPN and CDR2 is SVGIG (reference sequence). Germline trimming cut 2 bases from V and 5 bases from J; bases unmatched to any gene: 5. CDR3 sequence reads: CAWSHSGRGDTQYF. CDR3 sequence (DNA): TGTGCCTGGAGTCATAGCGGGAGAGGAGATACGCAGTATTTT.

The rearrangement joins TRBV3-1 to TRBJ2-1; the D gene is possibly TRBD2 (6 bases). The CDR3 contains 18 residues. CDR1 is LGHDT and CDR2 is YNNKEL in the germline V gene (reference sequence). V was cut by 1 base and J by 0 bases, with 16 bases left in between. The CDR3 region is CASSQVGPGGSSYNEQFF. Written as DNA, the CDR3 is TGTGCCAGCAGCCAAGTTGGTCCTGGGGGGAGCTCCTACAATGAGCAGTTCTTC.

In nucleotides, the CDR3 is TGTGCCAGCTCACCAGTTGAGGAGACCCAGTACTTC. Amino acid sequence: CASSPVEETQYF. The V and J genes are TRBV18 and TRBJ2-5; D gene unclear. Germline V gene data show CDR1 as KGHSH and CDR2 as LQKENI. There are 12 residues in the CDR3. Trimming pared 2 bases from V and 5 bases from J, leaving 6 bases between. Using reference TRBV18 and TRBJ2-5 for the parts outside the CDR3, the full variable domain is NAGVMQNPRHLVRRRGQEARLRCSPMKGHSHVYWYRQLPEEGLKFMVYLQKENIIDESGMPKERFSAEFPKEGPSILRIQQVVRGDSAAYFCASSPVEETQYFGPGTRLLVL.

The J gene is TRBJ1-6, the V gene TRBV9, with D possibly being TRBD1 (6 bases). CDR3 length: 16 amino acids. The V and J ends lost 4 bases and 8 bases respectively, with 19 bases between them. Germline values: CDR1 SGDLS, CDR2 YYNGEE. The CDR3 nucleotides read TGTGCCAGCAGCCCCGATCTAGGGGGGGCATATTCACCCCTCCACTTT. It translates to CASSPDLGGAYSPLHF. Combining the CDR3 with reference TRBV9 and TRBJ1-6 gives the whole variable domain DSGVTQTPKHLITATGQRVTLRCSPRSGDLSVYWYQQSLDQGLQFLIQYYNGEERAKGNILERFSAQQFPDLHSELNLSSLELGDSALYFCASSPDLGGAYSPLHFGNGTRLTVT.

The chain links TRBV27 to TRBJ2-1; 14 bases are a match to TRBD2. The CDR3 loop spans 19 amino acids. Germline V lookup: CDR1 MNHEY, CDR2 SMNVEV (reference sequence). V was clipped by 6 bases and J by 10 bases; unmatched bases: 20. The CDR3 bases are TGTGCCAGCAGCCCTAAACAGGTCCGCGGACTAGCGGGAGGCAGGGAGCAGTTCTTC. It is translated as CASSPKQVRGLAGGREQFF.

This chain uses TRBV11-2 with TRBJ2-7, with 8 bases matching TRBD1. The CDR3 consists of 15 residues. The V gene's germline CDR1 is SGHAT and CDR2 FQNNGV. The junction had 4 bases not matched to a gene; V was cut back by 3 bases and J by 0 bases. The chain's CDR3 is CASSFWDRSSYEQYF. The CDR3 coding sequence is TGTGCCAGCAGCTTTTGGGACAGGAGCTCCTACGAGCAGTACTTC.

The chain employs TRBV3-1 and TRBJ2-1, with TRBD1 matching over 11 bases. The CDR3 is made up of 16 amino acids. The trim removed 1 base at V and 5 bases at J, leaving 4 bases unmatched. Germline lookup yields CDR1 LGHDT and CDR2 YNNKEL (reference sequence). CDR3 nucleotide sequence: TGTGCCAGCAGCCAAGGGGACAGGGGGGGACACAATGAGCAGTTCTTC. This gives the protein CASSQGDRGGHNEQFF.

The chain recombines TRBV4-1 with TRBJ2-5; 11 nucleotides match TRBD2. Germline assignment: CDR1 MGHRA and CDR2 YSYEKL. The ends lost 4 bases at V and 4 bases at J; junction bases unmatched: 5. CDR3 length equals 15 residues. CDR3 coding DNA: TGCGCCAGCAGCCCCACCGGGACTAGCGGAGAGACCCAGTACTTC. Its translation: CASSPTGTSGETQYF.